This T cell receptor beta chain originates from a study of beta chain features in type 1 diabetes. The wider study: Examination spanned around 110 million sorted cells from all samples. Study outcomes and limitations: Sequencing from cDNA could over-represent high-TCR-expressing cells. There was a moderate but significant shortening of TCRB CDR3s in all four CD4+ subsets of Type 1 diabetes patients.

As to this clone: Its antigen is currently unknown.

All sorted populations exceeded 95% purity. The isolated RNA, all of it, was reverse transcribed, so expressed TCRB transcripts were what got sequenced. This table comes from immunoSEQ multiplex PCR, and its TCRdb copy is limited to in-frame clones, with some not included. The sample holds 300,000 to 450,000 clones; about 12% are singletons and the top ten take 0.015% to 0.02%. CDR1 SGHTA and CDR2 FQGTGA come from the germline V gene. The CDR3 has 14 residues. The V and J ends lost 4 bases and 6 bases, in that order; junction bases with no gene match: 7. The TCR originated in a man between 18 and 35 years old in good health. The material sequenced was naive CD4+ T cells from blood. The chain links TRBV7-3 to TRBJ2-7; 9 bases align to TRBD1. The CDR3 DNA sequence: TGTGCCAGCAGCTCGGGACAGGGTTGGGGCGAGCAGTACTTC. As protein: CASSSGQGWGEQYF.